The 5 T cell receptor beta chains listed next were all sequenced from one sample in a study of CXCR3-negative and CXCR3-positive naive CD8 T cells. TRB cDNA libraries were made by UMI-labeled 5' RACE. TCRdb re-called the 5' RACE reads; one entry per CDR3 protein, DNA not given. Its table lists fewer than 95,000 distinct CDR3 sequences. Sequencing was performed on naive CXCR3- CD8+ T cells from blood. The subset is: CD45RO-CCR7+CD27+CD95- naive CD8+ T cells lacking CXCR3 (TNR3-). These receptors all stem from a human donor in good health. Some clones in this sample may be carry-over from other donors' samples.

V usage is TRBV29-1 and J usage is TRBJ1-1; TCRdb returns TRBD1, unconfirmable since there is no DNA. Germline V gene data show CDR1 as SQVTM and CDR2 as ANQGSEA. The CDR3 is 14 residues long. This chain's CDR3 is CSAVGPGGLTEAFF.

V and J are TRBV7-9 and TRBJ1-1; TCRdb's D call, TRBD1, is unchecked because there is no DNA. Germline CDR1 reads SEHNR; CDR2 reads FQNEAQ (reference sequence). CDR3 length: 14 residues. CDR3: CASSPAGDRTEAFF. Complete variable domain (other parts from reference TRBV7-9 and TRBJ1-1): DTGVSQNPRHKITKRGQNVTFRCDPISEHNRLYWYRQTLGQGPEFLTYFQNEAQLEKSRLLSDRFSAERPKGSFSTLEIQRTEQGDSAMYLCASSPAGDRTEAFFGQGTRLTVV.

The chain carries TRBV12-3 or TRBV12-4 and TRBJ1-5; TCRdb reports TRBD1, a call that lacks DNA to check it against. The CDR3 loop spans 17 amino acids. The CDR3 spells CASSSPSGTGENQPQHF.

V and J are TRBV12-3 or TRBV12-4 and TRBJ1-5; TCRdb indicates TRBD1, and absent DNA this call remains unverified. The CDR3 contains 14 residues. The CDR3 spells CASSPRLGNQPQHF.

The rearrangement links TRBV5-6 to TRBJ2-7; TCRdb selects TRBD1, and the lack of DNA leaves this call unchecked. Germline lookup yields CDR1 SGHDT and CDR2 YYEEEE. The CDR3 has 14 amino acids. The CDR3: CASSLGDRNYEQYF.